This entry lists 28 T cell receptor beta chains sequenced from one sample in a study of beta chain features in type 1 diabetes. Sequenced material consisted of expressed TCRB transcripts (all of the isolated RNA was reverse transcribed). TCRdb's copy holds only in-frame clones and misses some; the assay was immunoSEQ multiplex PCR. This repertoire shows 200,000 to 250,000 clones, 55% to 70% found once; its top ten account for around 0.05%. Sequenced input: naive CD4+ T cells from blood. These TCRs come from a young man in good health.

The chain is built from TRBV18 and TRBJ2-5; 7 nucleotides align to TRBD1. The CDR3 has 15 amino acids. Trimming took 3 bases from V and 2 from J; bases not matched to a gene: 6. Germline assignment: CDR1 KGHSH and CDR2 LQKENI. CDR3 nucleotides: TGTGCCAGCTCACCGACAGGGAAGGTGCAAGAGACCCAGTACTTC. Its translation is CASSPTGKVQETQYF. The entire variable domain, with the rest obtained from reference TRBV18 and TRBJ2-5, is as follows: NAGVMQNPRHLVRRRGQEARLRCSPMKGHSHVYWYRQLPEEGLKFMVYLQKENIIDESGMPKERFSAEFPKEGPSILRIQQVVRGDSAAYFCASSPTGKVQETQYFGPGTRLLVL.

The chain links TRBV27 to TRBJ1-1, with 10 nucleotides matching TRBD1. The J segment lost 4 bases and the V segment lost 4 bases, leaving 12 bases of the junction unmatched. The CDR3 consists of 17 residues. Looked up from germline, CDR1 is MNHEY and CDR2 is SMNVEV (reference sequence). CDR3 loop: CASSSLLRDRGPTEAFF. The CDR3 bases are TGTGCCAGCAGTTCTCTTCTGCGGGACAGGGGTCCCACTGAAGCTTTCTTT.

The chain couples TRBV29-1 to TRBJ2-7; TRBD1 might be the D (7 bases). CDR1 is SQVTM, CDR2 ANQGSEA, per germline. V was pared by 4 bases and J by 5 bases, with 15 bases between. CDR3 size: 13 residues. The DNA for the CDR3 is TGCAGCGTTGTAACGGACAGGAGGGACGAGCAGTACTTC. This translates into CSVVTDRRDEQYF.

The rearrangement links TRBV30 to TRBJ1-3, with D hard to call. V was trimmed by 1 base and J by 8 bases, leaving 9 bases between them. The CDR3 spans 12 residues. CDR1 is GTSNPN and CDR2 is SVGIG in the germline V gene (reference sequence). The CDR3 region has the DNA TGTGCCTGGAGTGCGGGCCGCGACACCATATATTTT. It yields the protein CAWSAGRDTIYF.

A single count supports this clone. The J gene is TRBJ1-6, the V gene TRBV7-9; possibly TRBD1 for D (5 bases). V was clipped by 1 base and J by 8 bases, with 12 bases between them. Looked up from germline, CDR1 is SEHNR and CDR2 is FQNEAQ (reference sequence). The CDR3 runs 15 residues. The CDR3 DNA reads as TGTGCCAGCAGCTTAGTGGGGCCTACGGATTCACCCCTCCACTTT. Amino acid sequence: CASSLVGPTDSPLHF.

The chain employs TRBV29-1 and TRBJ2-1; 15 positions match TRBD2. The germline V gene has CDR1 SQVTM and CDR2 ANQGSEA. J gave up 5 bases and V 5 bases, and 7 bases lay outside the gene matches. The CDR3 runs 16 residues. The CDR3: CSVSGLAGGGNNEQFF. The CDR3 nucleotides are TGCAGCGTTTCCGGACTAGCGGGAGGGGGCAACAATGAGCAGTTCTTC.

The gene calls are TRBV5-1 and TRBJ2-1; 8 positions agree with TRBD1. CDR1 and CDR2 from the germline V gene are SGHRS and YFSETQ. The CDR3 covers 13 residues. J was trimmed by 12 bases and V by 3 bases; bases with no gene match: 8. DNA of the CDR3: TGCGCCAGCAGCTCCTCAGGGGGCAAGGCGCAGTTCTTC. This gives the protein CASSSSGGKAQFF.

The chain couples TRBV7-6 to TRBJ2-7, with 11 bases matching TRBD2. The V segment lost 1 base and the J segment 3 bases; nucleotides outside the gene matches: 2. CDR3 length: 15 amino acids. Germline assignment: CDR1 SGHVS and CDR2 FNYEAQ. DNA for the CDR3: TGTGCCAGCAGCTTAGGCCTAGCGGGGGGCTACGAGCAGTACTTC. It is translated as CASSLGLAGGYEQYF.

The chain joins TRBV2 to TRBJ2-1; D may be TRBD2 (5 bases). V was shortened by 6 bases and J by 8 bases, with 11 bases between the two germline ends. Germline CDR1 SNHLY, CDR2 FYNNEI. The CDR3 has 12 amino acids. The CDR3 DNA is TGTGCCAGCAGGGCCCTAGCAGATGAGCAGTTCTTC. It is translated as CASRALADEQFF.

This clone has a handful of counts. This rearrangement joins TRBV5-1 to TRBJ2-5, with 9 bases that match TRBD1. Germline-derived CDR1 and CDR2 are SGHRS and YFSETQ. CDR3 size: 15 residues. J gave up 1 base and V 2 bases, and 3 bases lay outside the gene matches. CDR3 amino acids: CASSFGTGLQETQYF. CDR3 bases: TGCGCCAGCAGCTTCGGGACAGGGCTCCAAGAGACCCAGTACTTC.

The V call is TRBV5-4, the J call TRBJ2-5, with D hard to call. In germline, CDR1 is SGHNT, CDR2 YYREEE (reference sequence). The CDR3 has 13 amino acids. V lost 1 base, J lost 3 bases, and 7 bases lay in between. The CDR3 region is CASSLPREETQYF. Written as DNA, the CDR3 is TGTGCCAGCAGCTTGCCTCGGGAAGAGACCCAGTACTTC. The full variable domain, completed using reference TRBV5-4 and TRBJ2-5, is ETGVTQSPTHLIKTRGQQVTLRCSSQSGHNTVSWYQQALGQGPQFIFQYYREEENGRGNFPPRFSGLQFPNYSSELNVNALELDDSALYLCASSLPREETQYFGPGTRLLVL.

This clone was counted only a few times. The V and J genes are TRBV30 and TRBJ2-7; weak D call: TRBD2 (5 bases). V lost 5 bases, J lost 6 bases, and 17 bases lay in between. The CDR3 extends over 13 amino acids. Per the germline V gene, CDR1 is GTSNPN and CDR2 is SVGIG (reference sequence). The CDR3 loop reads CAWALVIAGEQYF. CDR3 bases: TGTGCCTGGGCCCTGGTCATTGCGGGCGAGCAGTACTTC.

CDR3: CAISEASYEQYF. DNA of the CDR3: TGTGCCATCAGTGAGGCTTCCTACGAGCAGTACTTC. This sequence joins TRBV10-3 and TRBJ2-7; the D is unclear. Trimming stripped 2 bases from V and 1 base from J, with 3 bases between. Germline values: CDR1 ENHRY, CDR2 SYGVKD. This CDR3 is built from 12 residues.

The chain combines TRBV29-1 with TRBJ2-6, with no clear D. CDR1 SQVTM and CDR2 ANQGSEA come from the germline V gene. The CDR3 spans 12 residues. Trimming removed 4 bases from V and 8 bases from J, with 9 bases in between. Here the CDR3 reads CSVVTRSNVLTF. CDR3 nucleotides: TGCAGCGTTGTCACCAGGTCCAACGTCCTGACTTTC.

The rearrangement links TRBV18 to TRBJ2-4; D ambiguous. Germline V gene sequence: CDR1 KGHSH, CDR2 LQKENI. The CDR3 length is 17 residues. Between the trimmed V and J ends, which lost 3 bases and 0 bases, there was a span of 15 bases. The CDR3 region is CASSPQAVAVAKNIQYF. The CDR3 DNA reads TGTGCCAGCTCACCGCAGGCAGTAGCCGTAGCCAAAAACATTCAGTACTTC.

This clone occurred once. This sequence joins TRBV29-1 and TRBJ1-3; D is undetermined. The germline gives CDR1 SQVTM, CDR2 ANQGSEA. V lost 0 bases and J lost 9, with 9 bases in between. This CDR3 comprises 12 residues. The CDR3 here is CSVEEGSGTIYF. The CDR3 DNA is TGCAGCGTTGAAGAGGGAAGTGGCACCATATATTTT.

This chain joins TRBV5-4 and TRBJ2-7; D is unresolved. Germline CDR1 is SGHNT and CDR2 is YYREEE (reference sequence). The V end lost 3 bases, the J end lost 1 base, and 2 bases lay between the germline ends. The CDR3 totals 11 residues. The CDR3 bases are TGTGCCAGCAGCTCTTCCTACGAGCAGTACTTC. Protein product: CASSSSYEQYF.

In nucleotides, the CDR3 is TGTGCCAGCTCACCACCAGGTGGTATGGAGACCCAGTACTTC. Amino acids: CASSPPGGMETQYF. The rearrangement joins TRBV18 to TRBJ2-5; no reliable D call. The CDR3 is 14 amino acids. The V gene lost 0 bases and the J gene lost 5 bases, with 10 bases spanning the gap. Looked up from germline, CDR1 is KGHSH and CDR2 is LQKENI.

As DNA, the CDR3 is TGTGCGACCAACACCGGGACAGGGTCCTACAATGAGCAGTTCTTC. Translating gives CATNTGTGSYNEQFF. The chain employs TRBV14 and TRBJ2-1; TRBD1 aligns across 9 bases. This CDR3 contains 15 residues. Germline-derived CDR1 and CDR2 are SGHDN and FVKESK. Variable domain in full (rest from reference TRBV14 and TRBJ2-1): EAGVTQFPSHSVIEKGQTVTLRCDPISGHDNLYWYRRVMGKEIKFLLHFVKESKQDESGMPNNRFLAERTGGTYSTLKVQPAELEDSGVYFCATNTGTGSYNEQFFGPGTRLTVL.

This sequence joins TRBV5-4 and TRBJ2-5; a possible D gene is TRBD2 (6 bases). CDR1 SGHNT and CDR2 YYREEE come from the germline V gene (reference sequence). The CDR3 spans 14 residues. V lost 3 bases to trimming and J lost 5 bases, with 14 bases between them. CDR3 sequence reads: CASSYGTVEETQYF. In nucleotides, the CDR3 is TGTGCCAGCAGCTACGGGACTGTGGAGGAGACCCAGTACTTC.

The chain joins TRBV5-1 to TRBJ2-7, with D unresolved. Between the trimmed V and J ends, which lost 2 bases and 0 bases, there was a span of 9 bases. CDR3 length equals 14 residues. Germline CDR1 and CDR2: SGHRS and YFSETQ. The CDR3 sequence is CASSFNPDSYEQYF. DNA of the CDR3: TGCGCCAGCAGCTTTAACCCCGACTCCTACGAGCAGTACTTC. Supplemented by reference TRBV5-1 and TRBJ2-7, the full variable domain reads KAGVTQTPRYLIKTRGQQVTLSCSPISGHRSVSWYQQTPGQGLQFLFEYFSETQRNKGNFPGRFSGRQFSNSRSEMNVSTLELGDSALYLCASSFNPDSYEQYFGPGTRLTVT.

The chain is built from TRBV18 and TRBJ1-2; D is ambiguous. V was trimmed by 3 bases and J by 2 bases, leaving 7 bases between them. CDR3 length: 13 residues. Germline V gives CDR1 KGHSH, CDR2 LQKENI. The CDR3: CASSPGRNYGYTF. In DNA form, the CDR3 reads TGTGCCAGCTCACCCGGCCGAAACTATGGCTACACCTTC.

The chain links TRBV2 to TRBJ2-5; tentatively, D is TRBD1 or TRBD2 (5 bases each). From germline, CDR1 is SNHLY and CDR2 FYNNEI. Between the trimmed V and J ends, which lost 5 bases and 4 bases, there was a span of 11 bases. The CDR3 is 13 residues long. The CDR3 DNA is TGTGCCAGCAGTTATACAGGAGGAGAGACCCAGTACTTC. Translated: CASSYTGGETQYF.

This clone has more than one count but fewer than ten. Other nucleotide sequences from this sample produce the same CDR3. The chain has TRBV30 and TRBJ1-5, with D hard to call. The germline gives CDR1 GTSNPN, CDR2 SVGIG (reference sequence). This CDR3 comprises 13 residues. The V end was cut by 0 bases, the J end by 3 bases, with 6 bases between. The CDR3 bases are TGTGCCTGGAGTGTACAGTCCAATCAGCCCCAGCATTTT. Its protein product is CAWSVQSNQPQHF.

The count of this clone is one. V usage is TRBV5-1 and J usage is TRBJ2-5; D call uncertain. Germline-derived CDR1 and CDR2 are SGHRS and YFSETQ. This CDR3 spans 13 amino acids. V lost 0 bases and J lost 1, with 4 bases in between. CDR3 sequence: CASSLGIQETQYF. CDR3 bases: TGCGCCAGCAGCTTGGGGATCCAAGAGACCCAGTACTTC.

The chain employs TRBV7-2 and TRBJ2-3; D remains ambiguous. Germline V gives CDR1 SGHTA, CDR2 FQGNSA. Trimming pared 5 bases from V and 2 bases from J, leaving 8 bases between. The CDR3 is 13 amino acids. The DNA for the CDR3 is TGTGCCAGCAGCCAGACCTTCACAGATACGCAGTATTTT. It is translated as CASSQTFTDTQYF.

The chain recombines TRBV7-6 with TRBJ2-6; a possible D gene is TRBD1 (6 bases). Germline lookup yields CDR1 SGHVS and CDR2 FNYEAQ. CDR3 length: 15 residues. V was cut by 5 bases and J by 2 bases, with 10 bases left in between. The CDR3 DNA sequence: TGTGCCAGCAGCAACTACAGGGCTGGGGCCAACGTCCTGACTTTC. Its translation is CASSNYRAGANVLTF.

This sequence joins TRBV18 and TRBJ2-1; D gene ambiguous. The CDR3 is 13 amino acids. V was shortened by 6 bases and J by 0 bases, with 6 bases between the two germline ends. The germline CDR1 and CDR2 sequences are KGHSH and LQKENI. CDR3: CASSGSSYNEQFF. The CDR3, as DNA: TGTGCCAGCTCGGGCAGCTCCTACAATGAGCAGTTCTTC.